Described below is a single T cell receptor beta chain sequence and its context. Its antigen is as yet unknown. A read error may account for a junction end that differs from germline. The CDR3 is 15 residues long. Germline-derived CDR1 and CDR2 are SGHTS and YDEGEE. Researchers ran the PCR with 60 Vbeta and 13 Jbeta primers. Assay: immunoSEQ multiplex PCR; the TCRdb copy retains only in-frame clones and omits some. In the table there are about 100,000 clones, 81% of which are singletons. This specimen comes from a study of cytomegalovirus exposure and HLA in healthy donors. The overall study: A data release that came early held roughly 80 million unique TCRs from HLA-typed donors.

Healthy individuals who donated bone marrow served as the donors. Points from the study as a whole: Many donors shared some public TCRs, even though most TCR sequences were rare. Earlier findings revealed that most TCR beta V segments proved productive either about 90% or about 30% of the time.

Sample: PBMCs. The rearrangement uses TRBV5-8 and TRBJ2-3; 10 nucleotides match TRBD2. This TCR was sampled from a young man in good health and CMV-seronegative. CDR3 coding DNA: TGTGCCAGCAGCTTGGTAGCGGGGGGCCCAGATACGCAGTACTTT. Protein product: CASSLVAGGPDTQYF.